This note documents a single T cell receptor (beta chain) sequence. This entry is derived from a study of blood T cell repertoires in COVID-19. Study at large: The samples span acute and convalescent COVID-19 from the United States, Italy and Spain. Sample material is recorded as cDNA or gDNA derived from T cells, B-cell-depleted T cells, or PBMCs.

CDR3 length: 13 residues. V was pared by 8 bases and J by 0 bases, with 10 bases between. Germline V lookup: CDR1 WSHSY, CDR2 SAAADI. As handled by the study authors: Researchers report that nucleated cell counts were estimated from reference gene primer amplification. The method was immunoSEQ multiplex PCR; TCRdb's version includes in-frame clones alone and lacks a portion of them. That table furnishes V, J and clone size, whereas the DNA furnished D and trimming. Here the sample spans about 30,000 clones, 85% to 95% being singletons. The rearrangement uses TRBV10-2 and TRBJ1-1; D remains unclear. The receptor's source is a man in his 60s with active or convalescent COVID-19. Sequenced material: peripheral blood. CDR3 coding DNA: TGCGCCAGCGCCCTCCAGATGAACACTGAAGCTTTCTTT. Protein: CASALQMNTEAFF.